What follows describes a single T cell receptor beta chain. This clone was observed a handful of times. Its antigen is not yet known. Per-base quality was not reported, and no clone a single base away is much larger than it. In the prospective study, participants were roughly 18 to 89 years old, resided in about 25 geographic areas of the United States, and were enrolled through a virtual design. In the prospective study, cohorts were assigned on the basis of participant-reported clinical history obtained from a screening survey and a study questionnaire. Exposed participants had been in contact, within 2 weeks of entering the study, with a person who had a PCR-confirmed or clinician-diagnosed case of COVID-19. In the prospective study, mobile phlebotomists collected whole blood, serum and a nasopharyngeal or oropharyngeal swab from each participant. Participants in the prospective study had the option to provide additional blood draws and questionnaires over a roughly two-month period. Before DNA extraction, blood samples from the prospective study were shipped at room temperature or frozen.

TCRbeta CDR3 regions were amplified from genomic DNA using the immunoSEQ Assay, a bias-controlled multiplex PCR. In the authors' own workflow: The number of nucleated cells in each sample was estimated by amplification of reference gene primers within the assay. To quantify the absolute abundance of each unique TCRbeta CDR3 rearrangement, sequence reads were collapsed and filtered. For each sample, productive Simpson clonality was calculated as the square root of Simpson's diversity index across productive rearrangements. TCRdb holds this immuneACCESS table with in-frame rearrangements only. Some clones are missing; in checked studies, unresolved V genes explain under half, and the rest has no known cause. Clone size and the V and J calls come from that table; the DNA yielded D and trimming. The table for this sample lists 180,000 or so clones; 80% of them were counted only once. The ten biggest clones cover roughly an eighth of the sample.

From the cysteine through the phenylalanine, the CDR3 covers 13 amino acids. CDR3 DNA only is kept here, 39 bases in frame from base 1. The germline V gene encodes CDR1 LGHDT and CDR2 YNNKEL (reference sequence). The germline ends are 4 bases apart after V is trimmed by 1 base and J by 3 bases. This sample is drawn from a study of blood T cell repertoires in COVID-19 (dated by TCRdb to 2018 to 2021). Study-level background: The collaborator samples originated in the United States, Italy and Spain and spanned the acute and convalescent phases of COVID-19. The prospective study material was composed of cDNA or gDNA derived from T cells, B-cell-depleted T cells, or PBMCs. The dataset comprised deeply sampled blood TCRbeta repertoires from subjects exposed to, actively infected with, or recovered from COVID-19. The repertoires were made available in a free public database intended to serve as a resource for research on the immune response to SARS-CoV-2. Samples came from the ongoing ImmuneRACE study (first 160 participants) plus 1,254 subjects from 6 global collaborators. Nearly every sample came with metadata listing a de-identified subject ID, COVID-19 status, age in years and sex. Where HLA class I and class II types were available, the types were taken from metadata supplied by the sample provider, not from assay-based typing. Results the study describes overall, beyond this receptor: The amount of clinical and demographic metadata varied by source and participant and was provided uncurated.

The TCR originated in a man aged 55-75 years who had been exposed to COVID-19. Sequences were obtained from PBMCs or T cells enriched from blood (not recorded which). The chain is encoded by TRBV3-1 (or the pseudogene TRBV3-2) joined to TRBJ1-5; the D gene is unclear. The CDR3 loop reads CASSQVFNQPQHF. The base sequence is TGTGCCAGCAGCCAAGTATTCAATCAGCCCCAGCATTTT.